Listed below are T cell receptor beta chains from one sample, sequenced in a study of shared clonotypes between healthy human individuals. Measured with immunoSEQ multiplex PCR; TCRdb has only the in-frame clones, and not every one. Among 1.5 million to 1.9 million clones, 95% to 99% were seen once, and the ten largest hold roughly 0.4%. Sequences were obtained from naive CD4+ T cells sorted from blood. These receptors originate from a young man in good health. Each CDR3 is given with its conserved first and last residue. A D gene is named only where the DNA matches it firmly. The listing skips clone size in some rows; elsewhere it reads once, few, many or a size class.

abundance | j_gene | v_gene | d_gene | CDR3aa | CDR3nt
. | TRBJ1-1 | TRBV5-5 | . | CASSLLTVLNTEAFF | TGTGCCAGCAGCTTGCTGACAGTGCTGAACACTGAAGCTTTCTTT
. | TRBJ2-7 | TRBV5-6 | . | CASSPGTSYSYEQYF | TGTGCCAGCAGCCCCGGGACGTCGTACTCCTACGAGCAGTACTTC
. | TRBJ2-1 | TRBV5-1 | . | CASSPSRVGGEQFF | TGCGCCAGCAGCCCGAGCCGGGTCGGGGGTGAGCAGTTCTTC
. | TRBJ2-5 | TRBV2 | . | CASNWVGETQYF | TGTGCCAGCAACTGGGTGGGGGAGACCCAGTACTTC
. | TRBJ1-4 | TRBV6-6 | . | CASNLREGEKLFF | TGTGCCAGCAATCTTCGGGAAGGCGAAAAACTGTTTTTT
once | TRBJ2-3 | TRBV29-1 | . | CSVETSSTDTQYF | TGCAGCGTTGAAACTAGTAGCACAGATACGCAGTATTTT
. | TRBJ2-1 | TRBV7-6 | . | CASSLAAGVNNEQFF | TGTGCCAGCAGCTTAGCGGCAGGGGTTAACAATGAGCAGTTCTTC
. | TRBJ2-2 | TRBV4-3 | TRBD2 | CASSQDLGGRFAGELFF | TGCGCCAGCAGCCAAGATCTCGGCGGGAGGTTTGCCGGGGAGCTGTTTTTT
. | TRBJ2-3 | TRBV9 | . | CASSVDSVSTDTQYF | TGTGCCAGCAGCGTAGATAGCGTTAGCACAGATACGCAGTATTTT
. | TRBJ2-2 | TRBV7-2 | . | CASSWSTGELFF | TGTGCCAGCAGCTGGAGTACCGGGGAGCTGTTTTTT
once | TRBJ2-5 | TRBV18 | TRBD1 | CASLRNRGLTETQYF | TGTGCCAGCCTAAGAAACAGGGGGCTGACAGAGACCCAGTACTTC
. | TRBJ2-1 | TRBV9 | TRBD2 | CASSVDQEPREDEQFF | TGTGCCAGCAGCGTAGACCAGGAGCCCCGGGAGGATGAGCAGTTCTTC
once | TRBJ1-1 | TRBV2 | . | CASSEAYGGGTEAFF | TGTGCCAGCAGTGAAGCGTACGGGGGTGGCACTGAAGCTTTCTTT
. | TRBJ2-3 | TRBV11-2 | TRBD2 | CASSSLGGSEVDTQYF | TGTGCCAGCAGCTCATTAGGCGGGAGCGAAGTAGATACGCAGTATTTT
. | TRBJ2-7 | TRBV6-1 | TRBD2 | CASSDLSGLAGLYEQYF | TGTGCCAGCAGTGACCTATCGGGCCTAGCGGGACTCTACGAGCAGTACTTC
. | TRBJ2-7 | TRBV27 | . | CASSRYEQYF | TGTGCCAGCAGTCGATACGAGCAGTACTTC
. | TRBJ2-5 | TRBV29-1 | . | CSVAPSDQETQYF | TGCAGCGTCGCCCCTAGTGACCAAGAGACCCAGTACTTC
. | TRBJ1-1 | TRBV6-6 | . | CASSSDRNTEAFF | TGTGCCAGCAGTTCCGACAGGAACACTGAAGCTTTCTTT
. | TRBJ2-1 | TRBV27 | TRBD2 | CASSLYSGRNNEQFF | TGTGCCAGCAGCCTCTATAGCGGGAGAAACAATGAGCAGTTCTTC
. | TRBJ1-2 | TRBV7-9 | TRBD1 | CASSLRTGGIPLYGYTF | TGTGCCAGCAGCTTAAGGACAGGGGGCATTCCCCTCTATGGCTACACCTTC
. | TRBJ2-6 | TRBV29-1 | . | CSVGSGTGISGANVLTF | TGCAGCGTTGGATCCGGGACGGGGATCTCTGGGGCCAACGTCCTGACTTTC
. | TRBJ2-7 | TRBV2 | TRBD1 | CASSRQGAYEQYF | TGTGCCAGCAGCAGACAGGGGGCGTACGAGCAGTACTTC
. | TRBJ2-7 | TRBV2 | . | CASRTNQYEQYF | TGTGCCAGCAGAACAAATCAGTACGAGCAGTACTTC
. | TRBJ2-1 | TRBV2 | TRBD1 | CASRDRGDEQFF | TGTGCCAGCAGGGACAGGGGGGATGAGCAGTTCTTC
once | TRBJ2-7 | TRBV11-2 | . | CASSLGGTPSGWNEQYF | TGTGCCAGCAGCTTAGGAGGGACTCCGTCTGGGTGGAACGAGCAGTACTTC
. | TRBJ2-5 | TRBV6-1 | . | CATSLGLGETQYF | TGTGCCACCTCCTTAGGCCTGGGGGAGACCCAGTACTTC
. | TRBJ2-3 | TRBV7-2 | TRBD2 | CASSRRLAGEHQPNTQYF | TGTGCCAGCAGCCGCAGACTAGCGGGAGAACATCAACCAAATACGCAGTATTTT
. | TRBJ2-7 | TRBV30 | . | CAWSVSYYEQYF | TGTGCCTGGAGTGTAAGCTACTACGAGCAGTACTTC
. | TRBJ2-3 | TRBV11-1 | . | CASSAQGTQYF | TGTGCCAGCAGCGCCCAAGGTACGCAGTATTTT
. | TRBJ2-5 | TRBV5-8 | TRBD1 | CASSLAQGATQETQYF | TGTGCCAGCAGCTTGGCGCAGGGGGCGACACAAGAGACCCAGTACTTC
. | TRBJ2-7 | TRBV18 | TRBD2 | CASSPTGGISSYEQYF | TGTGCCAGCTCACCGACGGGGGGGATAAGCTCCTACGAGCAGTACTTC
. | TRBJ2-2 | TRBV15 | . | CATSRDLVPGGGELFF | TGTGCCACCAGCAGAGATCTTGTTCCTGGGGGCGGGGAGCTGTTTTTT
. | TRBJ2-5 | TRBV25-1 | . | CASSVPRGGLQETQYF | TGTGCCAGCAGTGTCCCTAGGGGGGGTCTCCAAGAGACCCAGTACTTC
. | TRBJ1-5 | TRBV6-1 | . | CASSRGGDSNQPQHF | TGTGCCAGCTCCAGAGGGGGGGATAGCAATCAGCCCCAGCATTTT
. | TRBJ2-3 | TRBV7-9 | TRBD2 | CASSPGLAGTTDTQYF | TGTGCCAGCAGTCCCGGACTAGCGGGCACCACAGATACGCAGTATTTT
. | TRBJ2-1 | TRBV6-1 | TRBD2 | CASSEARTSGRPRDNEQFF | TGTGCCAGCAGTGAGGCTCGGACTAGCGGGAGGCCGAGGGACAATGAGCAGTTCTTC
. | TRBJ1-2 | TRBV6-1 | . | CASSERTDYGYTF | TGTGCCAGCAGTGAAAGGACAGACTATGGCTACACCTTC
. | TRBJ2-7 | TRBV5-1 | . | CASSLRDWGSYEQYF | TGCGCCAGCAGCTTGAGAGACTGGGGGTCTTACGAGCAGTACTTC
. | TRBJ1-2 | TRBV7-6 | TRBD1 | CASSLEVGWDRVDGYTF | TGTGCCAGCAGCCTTGAAGTGGGGTGGGACAGGGTCGATGGCTACACCTTC
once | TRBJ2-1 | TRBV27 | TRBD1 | CASSSRQGERQFF | TGTGCCAGCAGTTCACGGCAGGGGGAACGGCAGTTCTTC
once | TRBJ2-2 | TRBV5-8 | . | CASSRTLSGELFF | TGTGCCAGCAGCCGCACCCTAAGCGGGGAGCTGTTTTTT
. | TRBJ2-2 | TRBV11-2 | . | CASSPAATHTGELFF | TGTGCCAGCAGCCCCGCCGCGACTCACACCGGGGAGCTGTTTTTT
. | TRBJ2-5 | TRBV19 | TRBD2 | CASRGLAGPRPQETQYF | TGTGCCAGTAGAGGACTAGCGGGCCCACGACCCCAAGAGACCCAGTACTTC
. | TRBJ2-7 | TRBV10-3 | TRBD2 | CAISASGTSGYEQYF | TGTGCCATCAGTGCATCCGGGACTAGCGGCTACGAGCAGTACTTC
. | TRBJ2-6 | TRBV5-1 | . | CASSLRGPGANVLTF | TGCGCCAGCAGCTTGAGGGGACCTGGGGCCAACGTCCTGACTTTC
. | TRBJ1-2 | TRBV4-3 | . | CASSQSPGLTNYGYTF | TGCGCCAGCAGCCAATCTCCGGGACTGACTAACTATGGCTACACCTTC
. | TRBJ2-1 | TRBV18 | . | CASSPSPRPASYNEQFF | TGTGCCAGCTCTCCCTCGCCCCGACCTGCCTCCTACAATGAGCAGTTCTTC
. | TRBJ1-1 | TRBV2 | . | CASRAAYLKTEAFF | TGTGCCAGCAGGGCGGCATACCTGAAGACTGAAGCTTTCTTT
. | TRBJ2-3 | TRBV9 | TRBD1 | CASSAGQHTDTQYF | TGTGCCAGCAGCGCGGGACAGCACACAGATACGCAGTATTTT
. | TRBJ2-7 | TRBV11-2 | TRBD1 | CASSPGQGAYEQYF | TGTGCCAGCAGCCCCGGACAGGGGGCCTACGAGCAGTACTTC